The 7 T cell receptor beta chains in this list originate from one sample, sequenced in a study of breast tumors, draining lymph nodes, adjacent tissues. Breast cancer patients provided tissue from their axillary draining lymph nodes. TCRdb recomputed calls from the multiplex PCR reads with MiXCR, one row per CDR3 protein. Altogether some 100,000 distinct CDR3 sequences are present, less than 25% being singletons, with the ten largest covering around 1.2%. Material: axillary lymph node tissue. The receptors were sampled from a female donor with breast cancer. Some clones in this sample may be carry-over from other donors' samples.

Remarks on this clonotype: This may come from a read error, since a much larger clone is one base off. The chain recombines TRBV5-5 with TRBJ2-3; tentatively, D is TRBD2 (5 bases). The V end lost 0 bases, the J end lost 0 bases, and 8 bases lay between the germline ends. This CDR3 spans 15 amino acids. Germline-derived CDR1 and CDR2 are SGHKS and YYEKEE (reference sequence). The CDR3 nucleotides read TGTGCCAGCAGCTTGGGTCGGACTAGCACAGATACGCAGTATTTT. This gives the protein CASSLGRTSTDTQYF.

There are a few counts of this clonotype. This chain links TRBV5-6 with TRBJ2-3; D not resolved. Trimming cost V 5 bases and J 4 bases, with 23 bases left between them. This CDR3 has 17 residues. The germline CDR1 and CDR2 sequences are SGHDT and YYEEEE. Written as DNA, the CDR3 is TGTGCCAGCAGGCCCGCCGGCGGCACCCGCGCCGCAGATACGCAGTATTTT. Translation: CASRPAGGTRAADTQYF. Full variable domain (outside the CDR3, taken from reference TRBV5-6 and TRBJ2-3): DAGVTQSPTHLIKTRGQQVTLRCSPKSGHDTVSWYQQALGQGPQFIFQYYEEEERQRGNFPDRFSGHQFPNYSSELNVNALLLGDSALYLCASRPAGGTRAADTQYFGPGTRLTVL.

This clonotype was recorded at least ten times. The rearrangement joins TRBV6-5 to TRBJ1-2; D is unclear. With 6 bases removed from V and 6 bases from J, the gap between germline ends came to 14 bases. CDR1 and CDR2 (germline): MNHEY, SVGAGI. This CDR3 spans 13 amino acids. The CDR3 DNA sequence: TGTGCCAGCAGGCAAGGGTTAGGTCATGGCTACACCTTC. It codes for CASRQGLGHGYTF.

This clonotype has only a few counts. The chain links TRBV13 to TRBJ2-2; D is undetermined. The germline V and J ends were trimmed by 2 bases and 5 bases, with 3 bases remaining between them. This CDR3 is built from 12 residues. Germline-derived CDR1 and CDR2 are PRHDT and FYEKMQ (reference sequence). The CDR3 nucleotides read TGTGCCAGCAGCTTATTGACCGGGGAGCTGTTTTTT. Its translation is CASSLLTGELFF.

For the CDR3, the DNA is TGTGCCAGCAGTGCCTCAGGGAACTATGGCTACACCTTC. It specifies CASSASGNYGYTF. V gene TRBV2 combines with J gene TRBJ1-2, with a weak D call TRBD1 (5 bases). This CDR3 is 13 amino acids long. Deletions cut 4 bases from V and 2 bases from J, with 8 bases between. CDR1 is SNHLY, CDR2 FYNNEI, per germline.

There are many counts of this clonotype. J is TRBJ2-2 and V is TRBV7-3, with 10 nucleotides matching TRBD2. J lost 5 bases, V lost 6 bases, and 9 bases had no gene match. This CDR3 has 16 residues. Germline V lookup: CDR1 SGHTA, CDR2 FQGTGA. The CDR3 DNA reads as TGTGCCAGCAGTCCTATAGCGGGGGGAGTGACCGGGGAGCTGTTTTTT. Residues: CASSPIAGGVTGELFF.

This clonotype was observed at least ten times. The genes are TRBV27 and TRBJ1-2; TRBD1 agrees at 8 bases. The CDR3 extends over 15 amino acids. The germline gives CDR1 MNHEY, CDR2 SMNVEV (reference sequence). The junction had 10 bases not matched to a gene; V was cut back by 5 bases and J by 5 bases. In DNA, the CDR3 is TGTGCCAGCAGTATTCAGGGACAGGCCTTTTATGGCTACACCTTC. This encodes CASSIQGQAFYGYTF.